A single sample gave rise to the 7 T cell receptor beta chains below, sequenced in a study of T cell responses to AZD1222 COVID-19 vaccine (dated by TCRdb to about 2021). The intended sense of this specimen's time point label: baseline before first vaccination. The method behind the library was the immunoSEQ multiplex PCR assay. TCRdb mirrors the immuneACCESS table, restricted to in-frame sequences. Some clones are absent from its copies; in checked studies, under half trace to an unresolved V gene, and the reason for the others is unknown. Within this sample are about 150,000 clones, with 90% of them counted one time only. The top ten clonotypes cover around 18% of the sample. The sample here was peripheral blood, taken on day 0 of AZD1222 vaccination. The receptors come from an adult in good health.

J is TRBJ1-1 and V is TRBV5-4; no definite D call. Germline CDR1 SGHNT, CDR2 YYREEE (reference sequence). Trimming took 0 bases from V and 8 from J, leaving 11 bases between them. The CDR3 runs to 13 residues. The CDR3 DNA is TGTGCCAGCAGCTTGGATAAGGGTCGGGAAGCTTTCTTT. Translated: CASSLDKGREAFF.

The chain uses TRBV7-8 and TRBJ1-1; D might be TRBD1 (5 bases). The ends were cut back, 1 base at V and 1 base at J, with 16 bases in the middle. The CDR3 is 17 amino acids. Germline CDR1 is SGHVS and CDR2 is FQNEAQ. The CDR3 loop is CASSLESPQVWNTEAFF. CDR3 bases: TGTGCCAGCAGCTTAGAGAGTCCACAGGTATGGAACACTGAAGCTTTCTTT.

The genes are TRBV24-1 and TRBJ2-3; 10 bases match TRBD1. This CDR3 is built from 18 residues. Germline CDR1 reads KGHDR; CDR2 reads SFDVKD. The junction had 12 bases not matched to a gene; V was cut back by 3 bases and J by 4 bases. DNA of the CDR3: TGTGCCACCAGTGATCGCCTTTCAGACAGGGGGCTTGCAGATACGCAGTATTTT. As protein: CATSDRLSDRGLADTQYF.

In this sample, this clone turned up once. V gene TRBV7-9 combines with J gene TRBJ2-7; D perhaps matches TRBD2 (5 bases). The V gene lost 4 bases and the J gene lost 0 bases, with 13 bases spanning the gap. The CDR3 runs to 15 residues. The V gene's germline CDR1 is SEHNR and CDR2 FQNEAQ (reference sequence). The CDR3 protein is CASSSRTVSSYEQYF. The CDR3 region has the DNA TGTGCCAGCAGCTCCAGGACTGTGAGCTCCTACGAGCAGTACTTC.

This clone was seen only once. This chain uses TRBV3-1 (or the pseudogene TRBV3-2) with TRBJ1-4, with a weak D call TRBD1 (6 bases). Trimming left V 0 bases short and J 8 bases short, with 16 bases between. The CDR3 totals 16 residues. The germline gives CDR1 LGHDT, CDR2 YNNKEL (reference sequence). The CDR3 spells CASSQDQRGRREKLFF. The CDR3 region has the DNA TGTGCCAGCAGCCAAGATCAGCGGGGGCGACGGGAAAAACTGTTTTTT.

The CDR3 here is CASSLIQGGEAFF. The CDR3 DNA is TGCGCCAGCAGCTTGATACAGGGGGGAGAAGCTTTCTTT. This chain links TRBV5-1 with TRBJ1-1, with 8 bases that match TRBD1. Germline lookup yields CDR1 SGHRS and CDR2 YFSETQ. CDR3 length: 13 residues. Unmatched junction bases numbered 4, after V lost 1 base and J lost 8 bases.

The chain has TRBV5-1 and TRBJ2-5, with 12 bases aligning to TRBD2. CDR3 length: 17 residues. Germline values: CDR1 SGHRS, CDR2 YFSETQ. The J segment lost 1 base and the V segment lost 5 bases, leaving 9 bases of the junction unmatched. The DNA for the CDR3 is TGCGCCAGCAGGCAATCGACTAGCGGGGGAGTCCAAGAGACCCAGTACTTC. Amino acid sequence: CASRQSTSGGVQETQYF.